This T cell receptor (beta chain) was documented in a study of T-cell memory formation after mild COVID-19. Study context: Among the donors, TCR clusters were largely specific to each donor. Study conclusions and caveats: Mostly located in CM and EM were contracting CD4+ clones, with contracting CD8+ clones located in EMRA.

It was 5'RACE with constant-segment primers that produced the TCR alpha and TCR beta cDNA libraries, which carried sample barcodes and UMIs. TCRdb re-derived calls from the 5' RACE reads in MiXCR, one entry per CDR3 protein. The sample records around 450,000 distinct CDR3 sequences, 20% to 30% being singletons. The CDR3 has 17 amino acids. V shed 3 bases, J shed 6 bases, and the junction held 6 bases outside the gene matches. Germline loops: CDR1 KGHDR, CDR2 SFDVKD. Of note for this clonotype: The antigen is undetermined.

The receptor was isolated from an adult woman who had mild COVID-19 (a few samples of this study predate the infection). Cell type and time point are not known. Sample: PBMCs or a T cell subset sorted from them (not recorded which). This chain uses TRBV24-1 with TRBJ2-3; 15 bases match TRBD2. The CDR3: CATSDPGLAGGSDTQYF. The CDR3 bases are TGTGCCACCAGTGATCCCGGACTAGCGGGGGGGTCGGATACGCAGTATTTT.